The entry that follows covers one T cell receptor (beta chain) sequence. The data derive from a study of T cells expressing NK-cell markers. The CDR3 is made up of 16 amino acids. From germline, CDR1 is SEHNR and CDR2 FQNEAQ (reference sequence). TCRdb re-called the 5' RACE reads and gives one entry per CDR3 protein, without DNA. The ten top clones account for 10% to 15%, within a sample of 140,000 or so distinct CDR3 sequences. The sequence was obtained from a man between 18 and 35 years old in good health. Sample: blood T cells: a sorted CD56 or NKG2C T cell subset, CD4+ or CD8+ T cells, or bulk PBMC T cells (not recorded which). The chain employs TRBV7-9 and TRBJ2-5. The CDR3 here is CASSSSLTTMEETQYF. The variable domain in full, with the rest retrieved from reference TRBV7-9 and TRBJ2-5, is DTGVSQNPRHKITKRGQNVTFRCDPISEHNRLYWYRQTLGQGPEFLTYFQNEAQLEKSRLLSDRFSAERPKGSFSTLEIQRTEQGDSAMYLCASSSSLTTMEETQYFGPGTRLLVL.